These 17 T cell receptor beta chains came from one sample sequenced in a study of CD8 T cells in ankylosing spondylitis. TCRdb reprocessed the 5' RACE reads with MiXCR, giving one entry per CDR3 protein. The top ten clones hold roughly 13% of a sample with 380,000 or so distinct CDR3 sequences, 20% to 25% of them seen once. The sample was blood, either unsorted or a sorted T cell fraction (not recorded which). These TCRs come from a male donor with ankylosing spondylitis or in good health (not recorded which).

In its sample, this clonotype was seen a few times. The chain links TRBV4-1 to TRBJ2-4; perhaps TRBD2 as D (6 bases). The V end was cut by 6 bases, the J end by 5 bases, with 14 bases between. The CDR3 totals 14 residues. CDR1 is MGHRA, CDR2 YSYEKL, per germline. CDR3 residues: CASRGSGSENIQYF. CDR3 DNA sequence: TGCGCCAGCAGAGGTAGCGGTTCTGAAAACATTCAGTACTTC.

This CDR3 reads CASSLEGTGLLYNEQFF. The CDR3 coding sequence is TGTGCCAGCAGCTTAGAAGGGACAGGGCTTTTATACAATGAGCAGTTCTTC. This chain joins TRBV7-6 and TRBJ2-1; the match to TRBD1 covers 9 bases. CDR3 size: 17 residues. Trimming removed 1 base from V and 4 bases from J; junction bases left unmatched: 8. Germline CDR1 is SGHVS and CDR2 is FNYEAQ.

The chain is built from TRBV18 and TRBJ2-1; weak D call: TRBD2 (7 bases). From germline, CDR1 is KGHSH and CDR2 LQKENI. CDR3 length: 15 amino acids. The V end lost 0 bases, the J end lost 9 bases, and 15 bases lay between the germline ends. The CDR3: CASSPPVGGQGEQFF. The CDR3 region has the DNA TGTGCCAGCTCACCACCGGTGGGGGGGCAAGGTGAGCAGTTCTTC.

V and J are TRBV29-1 and TRBJ1-1; D is ambiguous. The V end was cut by 4 bases, the J end by 0 bases, with 9 bases between. This CDR3 comprises 13 residues. Germline lookup yields CDR1 SQVTM and CDR2 ANQGSEA. The CDR3 nucleotides read TGCAGCGTTGTTGGGCATTTGAACACTGAAGCTTTCTTT. Translated: CSVVGHLNTEAFF.

This clonotype was found a few times. V usage is TRBV7-9 and J usage is TRBJ2-1, with 12 bases fitting TRBD2. Germline V gene lookup returns CDR1 SEHNR and CDR2 FQNEAQ (reference sequence). The junction had 10 bases not matched to a gene; V was cut back by 4 bases and J by 9 bases. The CDR3 extends over 16 amino acids. In DNA, the CDR3 is TGTGCCAGCAGCTCTCTAGCGGGGGGGCCATCCGGTGAGCAGTTCTTC. This translates into CASSSLAGGPSGEQFF.

This sequence joins TRBV10-3 and TRBJ2-5, with no clear D. The V end was cut by 4 bases, the J end by 3 bases, with 12 bases between. Germline CDR1 is ENHRY and CDR2 is SYGVKD. This CDR3 contains 14 residues. The CDR3 sequence: CAISAEQQEETQYF. The CDR3 nucleotides are TGTGCCATCAGTGCCGAGCAGCAGGAAGAGACCCAGTACTTC.

This clonotype was counted a few times. This chain connects TRBV6-4 to TRBJ2-1, with D possibly TRBD1 on 6 matching bases. From germline, CDR1 is MRHNA and CDR2 SNTAGT. The CDR3 extends over 14 amino acids. Trimming removed 2 bases at V and 4 bases at J, with 9 bases between. DNA of the CDR3: TGTGCCAGCAGTGACACTACAGGGTACAATGAGCAGTTCTTC. The encoded protein is CASSDTTGYNEQFF.

This clonotype was seen repeatedly, ten times or more. The chain employs TRBV12-3 or TRBV12-4 and TRBJ2-7, with D perhaps TRBD1 (5 bases). The CDR3 consists of 15 residues. V was cut by 5 bases and J by 0 bases, with 14 bases left in between. The CDR3 DNA reads as TGTGCCAGCAGTCCATCAGGGTTGAGCTCCTACGAGCAGTACTTC. This codes for CASSPSGLSSYEQYF.

This rearrangement joins TRBV12-3 or TRBV12-4 to TRBJ2-1, with D hard to call. The CDR3 runs 14 residues. V was trimmed by 0 bases and J by 7 bases, leaving 10 bases between them. CDR3 sequence (DNA): TGTGCCAGCAGTTTAGCGCTAACGGAGAATGAGCAGTTCTTC. As protein: CASSLALTENEQFF.

V and J are TRBV11-2 and TRBJ2-1, with 9 bases identical to TRBD1. The CDR3 is made up of 17 amino acids. CDR1 and CDR2 from the germline V gene are SGHAT and FQNNGV. The trim removed 5 bases at V and 2 bases at J, leaving 10 bases unmatched. The CDR3 reads CASSPREGQGPYNEQFF. In DNA form, the CDR3 reads TGTGCCAGCAGCCCCCGCGAGGGACAGGGCCCCTACAATGAGCAGTTCTTC.

The chain combines TRBV7-9 with TRBJ1-1; D ambiguous. The V gene's germline CDR1 is SEHNR and CDR2 FQNEAQ (reference sequence). V lost 3 bases to trimming and J lost 8 bases, with 10 bases between them. The CDR3 is made up of 12 amino acids. For the CDR3, the DNA is TGTGCCAGCAGCTTGACGGGCTCCGAAGCTTTCTTT. Amino acid sequence: CASSLTGSEAFF.

J is TRBJ2-4 and V is TRBV9; 9 bases line up with TRBD2. V shed 0 bases and J 7 bases; nucleotides not matched to a gene: 8. The CDR3 length is 16 residues. Germline CDR1 and CDR2: SGDLS and YYNGEE. In DNA form, the CDR3 reads TGTGCCAGCAGCGTAGGGGGAGTAGCGGGGGTTAACATTCAGTACTTC. It encodes CASSVGGVAGVNIQYF.

In nucleotides, the CDR3 is TGTGCCAGCAGCTATCTGGGGGGGCAGGGGACCGAGCAGTACTTC. The encoded protein is CASSYLGGQGTEQYF. The rearrangement uses TRBV7-9 and TRBJ2-7, with D maybe TRBD2 (7 bases). V was cut by 4 bases and J by 6 bases, with 19 bases left in between. Germline CDR1 is SEHNR and CDR2 is FQNEAQ (reference sequence). The CDR3 length is 15 residues.

The table lists this clonotype with a few counts. This chain links TRBV4-1 with TRBJ1-1, with D perhaps TRBD1 (6 bases). CDR3 length: 13 amino acids. Germline V gene lookup returns CDR1 MGHRA and CDR2 YSYEKL. The germline V and J ends were trimmed by 10 bases and 1 base, with 13 bases remaining between them. CDR3 coding DNA: TGCGCCACTGGGGGGCGGGGGAACACTGAAGCTTTCTTT. It translates to CATGGRGNTEAFF.

This clonotype was picked up a small number of times. The rearrangement links TRBV9 to TRBJ2-2; 8 bases map to TRBD1. CDR1 is SGDLS and CDR2 is YYNGEE in the germline V gene. Losses at the gene ends were 3 bases for V and 4 bases for J; bases not matched to a gene: 5. There are 15 residues in the CDR3. CDR3 nucleotides: TGTGCCAGCAGCGCCGGACAGGGAAGCACCGGGGAGCTGTTTTTT. It encodes CASSAGQGSTGELFF.

The chain joins TRBV7-9 to TRBJ1-1; D is ambiguous. This CDR3 is built from 11 residues. The V and J ends lost 10 bases and 1 base respectively, with 7 bases between them. The germline CDR1 and CDR2 sequences are SEHNR and FQNEAQ (reference sequence). The CDR3 DNA sequence: TGTGCCACCGAGGGGAACACTGAAGCTTTCTTT. Protein: CATEGNTEAFF. The whole variable domain, remainder taken from reference TRBV7-9 and TRBJ1-1, is DTGVSQNPRHKITKRGQNVTFRCDPISEHNRLYWYRQTLGQGPEFLTYFQNEAQLEKSRLLSDRFSAERPKGSFSTLEIQRTEQGDSAMYLCATEGNTEAFFGQGTRLTVV.

This clonotype has only a few counts. The J gene is TRBJ2-7, the V gene TRBV20-1, with D perhaps assigned TRBD1 or TRBD2 (5 bases each). V shed 6 bases and J shed 5 bases, with 29 bases lying between them. Germline CDR1 reads DFQATT; CDR2 reads SNEGSKA (reference sequence). This CDR3 region has 17 residues. CDR3 protein: CSAAGRGARGFPHEQYF. DNA for the CDR3: TGCAGTGCCGCCGGGCGAGGGGCTAGGGGATTCCCCCACGAGCAGTACTTC.